The entry that follows covers one T cell receptor (beta chain) sequence. Its antigen is unidentified. These data originate in a study of T cell repertoires in cytomegalovirus infection. About the study: Indicated by public TCR beta signatures were CMV infection and matching HLA type. Overall study results and limits: Predominance within the ex vivo response was attributable to HLA-C-restricted CMV-specific TCR beta clonotypes.

A single record per CDR3 protein comes from TCRdb applying MiXCR to the reads. The sample comprises under 850,000 distinct CDR3 sequences, roughly 35% of which are singletons, and 2.8% rests with the top ten. This receptor was taken from a human donor in good health (CMV status not recorded). Some clones in this sample may be carry-over from other donors' samples. The specimen sequenced was PBMCs.

Here the CDR3 DNA reads TGTGCCAGCACCGGAGGGGGCCGAGGGGACACTGAAGCTTTCTTT. Protein product: CASTGGGRGDTEAFF. This sequence joins TRBV6-1 and TRBJ1-1; TRBD1 aligns across 7 bases. Per the germline V gene, CDR1 is MNHNS and CDR2 is SASEGT. Losses at the gene ends were 7 bases for V and 3 bases for J; bases not matched to a gene: 11. The CDR3 runs 15 residues.